This passage covers 16 T cell receptor beta chains from one sample sequenced in a study of T cell responses to AZD1222 COVID-19 vaccine. Produced via immunoSEQ multiplex PCR; TCRdb's table is partial and in-frame only. Of more than 90,000 clones listed, approximately 90% are singletons. The input for sequencing was peripheral blood, taken on day 0 of AZD1222 vaccination. These TCRs come from an adult in good health.

The chain couples TRBV7-3 to TRBJ1-6; a weak D match, TRBD1 (5 bases). There are 14 residues in the CDR3. Germline CDR1 reads SGHTA; CDR2 reads FQGTGA. With 2 bases removed from V and 9 bases from J, the gap between germline ends came to 11 bases. The CDR3 DNA sequence: TGTGCCAGCAGCTTATTGGGGACTGGTTCACCCCTCCACTTT. Protein: CASSLLGTGSPLHF. The entire variable domain, with the rest obtained from reference TRBV7-3 and TRBJ1-6, is as follows: GAGVSQTPSNKVTEKGKYVELRCDPISGHTALYWYRQSLGQGPEFLIYFQGTGAADDSGLPNDRFFAVRPEGSVSTLKIQRTERGDSAVYLCASSLLGTGSPLHFGNGTRLTVT.

The genes are TRBV24-1 and TRBJ1-2, with unresolved D. CDR1 and CDR2 (germline): KGHDR, SFDVKD. V was pared by 3 bases and J by 8 bases, with 9 bases between. The length of the CDR3 is 12 residues. The CDR3 coding sequence is TGTGCCACCAGTGATCTCAATTGGGGCTACACCTTC. Its protein is CATSDLNWGYTF.

The chain couples TRBV5-1 to TRBJ1-1; 7 bases map to TRBD1. This CDR3 is built from 13 residues. Per the germline V gene, CDR1 is SGHRS and CDR2 is YFSETQ. V shed 0 bases, J shed 5 bases, and the junction held 1 base outside the gene matches. CDR3 DNA sequence: TGCGCCAGCAGCTTGGAGGGGGCTACTGAAGCTTTCTTT. It encodes CASSLEGATEAFF.

This clone was seen a single time. This chain joins TRBV15 and TRBJ2-1; 7 nucleotides match TRBD1. V gave up 1 base and J gave up 5 bases; unmatched junction bases: 5. The CDR3 has 15 amino acids. Germline CDR1 is LNHNV and CDR2 is YYDKDF (reference sequence). The CDR3 region is CATSRVAGGHNEQFF. The DNA for the CDR3 is TGTGCCACCAGCAGAGTTGCAGGGGGACACAATGAGCAGTTCTTC.

The J gene is TRBJ1-4, the V gene TRBV29-1; no firm D call. V dropped 3 bases and J dropped 3 bases, with 11 bases sitting between them. The CDR3 has 14 amino acids. CDR1 is SQVTM and CDR2 is ANQGSEA in the germline V gene. The CDR3, as DNA: TGCAGCGTTGAGGGCGGAACTCCTAATGAAAAACTGTTTTTT. It specifies CSVEGGTPNEKLFF.

The J gene is TRBJ2-1, the V gene TRBV7-9; the match to TRBD1 covers 10 bases. Looked up from germline, CDR1 is SEHNR and CDR2 is FQNEAQ (reference sequence). The CDR3 covers 16 residues. V was clipped by 5 bases and J by 5 bases; unmatched bases: 9. Here the CDR3 DNA reads TGTGCCAGCAGCAGCCGGGACAGGGGAGTTGACAATGAGCAGTTCTTC. This sequence encodes CASSSRDRGVDNEQFF.

The gene calls are TRBV9 and TRBJ1-2; D remains unclear. The CDR3 contains 13 residues. Trimming stripped 1 base from V and 8 bases from J, with 12 bases between. Germline V gives CDR1 SGDLS, CDR2 YYNGEE. Here the CDR3 reads CASSVMDDGGYTF. CDR3 DNA: TGTGCCAGCAGCGTAATGGACGACGGGGGCTACACCTTC.

This chain joins TRBV4-1 and TRBJ1-1; D gene unclear. V was clipped by 1 base and J by 1 base, with 7 bases between them. Looked up from germline, CDR1 is MGHRA and CDR2 is YSYEKL. This CDR3 comprises 14 residues. This chain's CDR3 is CASSQVEGNTEAFF. The CDR3 region has the DNA TGCGCCAGCAGCCAAGTTGAAGGGAACACTGAAGCTTTCTTT.

The chain employs TRBV7-8 and TRBJ2-1; TRBD1 aligns across 7 bases. Trimming cost V 5 bases and J 4 bases; bases outside gene matches: 8. CDR1 is SGHVS, CDR2 FQNEAQ, per germline. The CDR3 contains 15 residues. CDR3: CASSPAGTAYNEQFF. The CDR3 DNA is TGTGCCAGCAGCCCTGCCGGGACAGCATACAATGAGCAGTTCTTC.

The chain combines TRBV14 with TRBJ1-1; D not resolved. The CDR3 sequence is 12 residues long. The V gene lost 1 base and the J gene lost 9 bases, with 9 bases spanning the gap. From germline, CDR1 is SGHDN and CDR2 FVKESK. CDR3 nucleotide sequence: TGTGCCAGCAGCCAAGTAAGGTTTAAAGCTTTCTTT. Translated, it gives CASSQVRFKAFF.

The DNA of the CDR3 is TGTGCCAGCAGAGCGGGACGGAATAACTATGGCTACACCTTC. Translation gives CASRAGRNNYGYTF. The gene calls are TRBV2 and TRBJ1-2; tentatively, D is TRBD1 (5 bases). V was clipped by 6 bases and J by 1 base, with 12 bases between them. The CDR3 contains 14 residues. From germline, CDR1 is SNHLY and CDR2 FYNNEI.

This chain joins TRBV27 and TRBJ2-7, with 9 bases fitting TRBD1. V trimming: 4 bases; J trimming: 4 bases; junction bases outside the gene matches: 5. CDR3 length equals 14 residues. Germline V gene sequence: CDR1 MNHEY, CDR2 SMNVEV (reference sequence). The CDR3 DNA reads TGTGCCAGCAGTTGGGACAGGGCCTCGTACGAGCAGTACTTC. Translation: CASSWDRASYEQYF.

This chain connects TRBV29-1 to TRBJ1-3; D is unclear. CDR3 size: 11 residues. V lost 1 base and J 2 bases, leaving 0 bases between the germline ends. From germline, CDR1 is SQVTM and CDR2 ANQGSEA. The CDR3 coding sequence is TGCAGCGTTGAAGCTGGAAACACCATATATTTT. Translated: CSVEAGNTIYF.

The chain employs TRBV7-9 and TRBJ2-3; no firm D call. CDR3 length: 17 amino acids. From germline, CDR1 is SEHNR and CDR2 FQNEAQ (reference sequence). Between the trimmed V and J ends, which lost 4 bases and 0 bases, there was a span of 17 bases. CDR3 nucleotides: TGTGCCAGCAGCTCTAATGTTGGATTTACTAGCACAGATACGCAGTATTTT. Its protein product is CASSSNVGFTSTDTQYF.

V gene TRBV7-2 combines with J gene TRBJ1-3; 8 bases line up with TRBD1. With V trimmed by 4 bases and J by 2 bases, 4 bases remained unmatched. The CDR3 is 15 amino acids. Per germline, CDR1 SGHTA and CDR2 FQGNSA. The CDR3 nucleotides read TGTGCCAGCAGCTCGACAGGGGAGGCTGGAAACACCATATATTTT. Amino acid sequence: CASSSTGEAGNTIYF. Full variable domain (rest looked up from reference TRBV7-2 and TRBJ1-3): GAGVSQSPSNKVTEKGKDVELRCDPISGHTALYWYRQSLGQGLEFLIYFQGNSAPDKSGLPSDRFSAERTGGSVSTLTIQRTQQEDSAVYLCASSSTGEAGNTIYFGEGSWLTVV.

This clone was recorded once. The chain combines TRBV28 with TRBJ1-5, with a possible D match to TRBD1 (5 bases). Trimming shortened V by 2 bases and J by 9 bases, and 17 bases separated the two germline ends. Germline values: CDR1 MDHEN, CDR2 SYDVKM. The CDR3 runs 15 residues. DNA for the CDR3: TGTGCCAGCAGTTTAATGATCAGGGAGGACATGCCCCAGCATTTT. Protein: CASSLMIREDMPQHF.